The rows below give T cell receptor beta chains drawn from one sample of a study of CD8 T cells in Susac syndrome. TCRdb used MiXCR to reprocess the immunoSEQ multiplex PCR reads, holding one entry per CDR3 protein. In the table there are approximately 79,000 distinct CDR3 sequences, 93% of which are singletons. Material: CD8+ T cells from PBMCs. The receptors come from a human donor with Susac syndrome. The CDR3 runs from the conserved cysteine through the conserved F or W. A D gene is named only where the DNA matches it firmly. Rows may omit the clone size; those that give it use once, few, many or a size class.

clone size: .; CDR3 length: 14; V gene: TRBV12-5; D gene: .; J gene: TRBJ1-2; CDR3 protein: CASALDTLNYGYTF; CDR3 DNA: TGTGCTAGTGCCCTCGACACGCTTAACTATGGCTACACCTTC
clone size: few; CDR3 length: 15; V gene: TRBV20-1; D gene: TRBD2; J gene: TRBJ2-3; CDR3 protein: CSGQGLAGEEDTQYF; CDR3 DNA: TGCAGTGGCCAGGGACTAGCGGGAGAGGAAGATACGCAGTATTTT
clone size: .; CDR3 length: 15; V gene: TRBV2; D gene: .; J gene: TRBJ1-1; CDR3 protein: CASSEWVQANTEAFF; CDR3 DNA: TGTGCCAGCAGTGAGTGGGTGCAGGCGAACACTGAAGCTTTCTTT
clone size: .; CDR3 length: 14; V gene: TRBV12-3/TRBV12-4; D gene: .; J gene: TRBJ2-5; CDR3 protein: CASSLDGSQETQYF; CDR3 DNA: TGTGCCAGCAGTTTAGACGGCTCACAAGAGACCCAGTACTTC
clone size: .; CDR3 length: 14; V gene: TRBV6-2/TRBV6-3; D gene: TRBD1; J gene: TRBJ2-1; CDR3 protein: CASSTTGGANEQFF; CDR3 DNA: TGTGCCAGCAGTACTACAGGGGGCGCCAATGAGCAGTTCTTC
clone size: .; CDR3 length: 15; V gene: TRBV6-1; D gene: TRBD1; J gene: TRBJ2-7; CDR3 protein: CASSELPGQTYEQYF; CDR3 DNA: TGTGCCAGCAGTGAACTTCCGGGACAGACCTACGAGCAGTACTTC
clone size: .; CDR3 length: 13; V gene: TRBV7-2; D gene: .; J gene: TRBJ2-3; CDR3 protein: CASSVPAGDTQYF; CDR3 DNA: TGTGCCAGCAGCGTCCCGGCCGGAGATACGCAGTATTTT
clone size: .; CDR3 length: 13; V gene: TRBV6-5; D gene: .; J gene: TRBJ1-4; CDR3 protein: CASGIETNEKLFF; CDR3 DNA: TGTGCCAGCGGGATAGAGACTAATGAAAAACTGTTTTTT
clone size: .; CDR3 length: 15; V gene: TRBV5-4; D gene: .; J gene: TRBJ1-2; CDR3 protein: CASSLDSQIFYGYTF; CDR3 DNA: TGTGCCAGCAGCTTGGACAGCCAAATCTTCTATGGCTACACCTTC
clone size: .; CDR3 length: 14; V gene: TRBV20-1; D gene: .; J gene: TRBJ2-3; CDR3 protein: CSARLSELPDTQYF; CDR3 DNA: TGCAGTGCTAGACTTAGCGAGCTGCCAGATACGCAGTATTTT
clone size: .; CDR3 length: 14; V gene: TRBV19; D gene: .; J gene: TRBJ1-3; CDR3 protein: CASSMTDPGNTIYF; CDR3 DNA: TGTGCCAGTAGTATGACGGACCCTGGAAACACCATATATTTT
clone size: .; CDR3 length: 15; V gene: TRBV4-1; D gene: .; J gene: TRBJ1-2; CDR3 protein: CASSQGPGIIYGYTF; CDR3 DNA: TGCGCCAGCAGCCAAGGACCCGGGATCATCTATGGCTACACCTTC
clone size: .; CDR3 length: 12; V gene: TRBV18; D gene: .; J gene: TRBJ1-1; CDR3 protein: CASSPRQLEAFF; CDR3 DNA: TGTGCCAGCTCACCGCGACAGCTTGAAGCTTTCTTT
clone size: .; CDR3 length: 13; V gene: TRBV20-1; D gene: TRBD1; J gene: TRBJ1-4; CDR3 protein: CSAQGQRNEKLFF; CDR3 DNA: TGCAGTGCCCAGGGACAGCGTAATGAAAAACTGTTTTTT
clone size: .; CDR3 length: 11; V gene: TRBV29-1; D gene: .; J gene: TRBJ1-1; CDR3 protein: CSVASNTEAFF; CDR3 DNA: TGCAGCGTTGCAAGCAACACTGAAGCTTTCTTT
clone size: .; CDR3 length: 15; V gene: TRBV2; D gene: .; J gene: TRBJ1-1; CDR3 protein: CASSETGFQNTEAFF; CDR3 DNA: TGTGCCAGCAGTGAGACAGGTTTTCAGAACACTGAAGCTTTCTTT
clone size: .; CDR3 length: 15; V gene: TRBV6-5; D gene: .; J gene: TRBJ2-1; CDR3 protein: CASSPRVAFYNEQFF; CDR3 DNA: TGTGCCAGCAGTCCCCGGGTGGCGTTCTACAATGAGCAGTTCTTC
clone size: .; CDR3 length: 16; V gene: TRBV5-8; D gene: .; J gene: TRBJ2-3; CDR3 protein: CASSLGRIKSTDTQYF; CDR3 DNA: TGTGCCAGCAGCTTGGGGAGGATAAAGAGCACAGATACGCAGTATTTT
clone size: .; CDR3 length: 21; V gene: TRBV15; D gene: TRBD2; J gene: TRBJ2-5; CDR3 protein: CATSREVGTSGSLGYQETQYF; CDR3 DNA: TGTGCCACCAGCAGAGAGGTCGGGACTAGCGGGAGTCTCGGGTACCAAGAGACCCAGTACTTC
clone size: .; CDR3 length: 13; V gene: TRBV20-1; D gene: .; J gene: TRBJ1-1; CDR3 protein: CSASQGSNTEAFF; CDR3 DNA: TGCAGTGCTTCCCAGGGGAGCAACACTGAAGCTTTCTTT
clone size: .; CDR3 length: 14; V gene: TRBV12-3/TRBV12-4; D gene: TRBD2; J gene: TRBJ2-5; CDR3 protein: CASSFGGEGETQYF; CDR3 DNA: TGTGCCAGCAGTTTTGGAGGGGAGGGAGAGACCCAGTACTTC
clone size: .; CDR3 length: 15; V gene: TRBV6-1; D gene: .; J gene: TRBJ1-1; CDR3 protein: CASSEAPGMATEAFF; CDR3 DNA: TGTGCCAGCAGTGAAGCGCCAGGGATGGCCACTGAAGCTTTCTTT
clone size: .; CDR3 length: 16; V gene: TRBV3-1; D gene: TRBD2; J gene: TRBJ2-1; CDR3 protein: CASSPTSGSLYNEQFF; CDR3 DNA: TGTGCCAGCAGCCCGACTAGCGGGAGTTTATACAATGAGCAGTTCTTC
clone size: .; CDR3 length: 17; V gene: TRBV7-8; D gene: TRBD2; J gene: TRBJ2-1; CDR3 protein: CASSLGLAGESYNEQFF; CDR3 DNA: TGTGCCAGCAGCTTAGGACTAGCGGGAGAGTCTTACAATGAGCAGTTCTTC
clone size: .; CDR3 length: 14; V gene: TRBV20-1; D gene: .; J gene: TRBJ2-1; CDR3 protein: CSARDWRGENEQFF; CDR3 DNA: TGCAGTGCTAGAGATTGGCGCGGGGAGAATGAGCAGTTCTTC
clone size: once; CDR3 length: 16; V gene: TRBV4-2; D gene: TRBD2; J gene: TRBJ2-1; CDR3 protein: CASSSRLAGTSDEQFF; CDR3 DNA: TGTGCCAGCAGCTCCCGACTAGCGGGAACGTCGGATGAGCAGTTCTTC
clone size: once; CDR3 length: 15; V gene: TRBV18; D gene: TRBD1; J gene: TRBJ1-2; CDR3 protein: CASSPAGGTGSGYTF; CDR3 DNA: TGTGCCAGCTCACCTGCCGGCGGGACAGGGTCCGGCTACACCTTC
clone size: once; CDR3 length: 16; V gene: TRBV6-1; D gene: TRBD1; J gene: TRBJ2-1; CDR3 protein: CASRTAGTVPYNEQFF; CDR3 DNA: TGTGCCAGCAGAACCGCCGGGACAGTCCCCTACAATGAGCAGTTCTTC